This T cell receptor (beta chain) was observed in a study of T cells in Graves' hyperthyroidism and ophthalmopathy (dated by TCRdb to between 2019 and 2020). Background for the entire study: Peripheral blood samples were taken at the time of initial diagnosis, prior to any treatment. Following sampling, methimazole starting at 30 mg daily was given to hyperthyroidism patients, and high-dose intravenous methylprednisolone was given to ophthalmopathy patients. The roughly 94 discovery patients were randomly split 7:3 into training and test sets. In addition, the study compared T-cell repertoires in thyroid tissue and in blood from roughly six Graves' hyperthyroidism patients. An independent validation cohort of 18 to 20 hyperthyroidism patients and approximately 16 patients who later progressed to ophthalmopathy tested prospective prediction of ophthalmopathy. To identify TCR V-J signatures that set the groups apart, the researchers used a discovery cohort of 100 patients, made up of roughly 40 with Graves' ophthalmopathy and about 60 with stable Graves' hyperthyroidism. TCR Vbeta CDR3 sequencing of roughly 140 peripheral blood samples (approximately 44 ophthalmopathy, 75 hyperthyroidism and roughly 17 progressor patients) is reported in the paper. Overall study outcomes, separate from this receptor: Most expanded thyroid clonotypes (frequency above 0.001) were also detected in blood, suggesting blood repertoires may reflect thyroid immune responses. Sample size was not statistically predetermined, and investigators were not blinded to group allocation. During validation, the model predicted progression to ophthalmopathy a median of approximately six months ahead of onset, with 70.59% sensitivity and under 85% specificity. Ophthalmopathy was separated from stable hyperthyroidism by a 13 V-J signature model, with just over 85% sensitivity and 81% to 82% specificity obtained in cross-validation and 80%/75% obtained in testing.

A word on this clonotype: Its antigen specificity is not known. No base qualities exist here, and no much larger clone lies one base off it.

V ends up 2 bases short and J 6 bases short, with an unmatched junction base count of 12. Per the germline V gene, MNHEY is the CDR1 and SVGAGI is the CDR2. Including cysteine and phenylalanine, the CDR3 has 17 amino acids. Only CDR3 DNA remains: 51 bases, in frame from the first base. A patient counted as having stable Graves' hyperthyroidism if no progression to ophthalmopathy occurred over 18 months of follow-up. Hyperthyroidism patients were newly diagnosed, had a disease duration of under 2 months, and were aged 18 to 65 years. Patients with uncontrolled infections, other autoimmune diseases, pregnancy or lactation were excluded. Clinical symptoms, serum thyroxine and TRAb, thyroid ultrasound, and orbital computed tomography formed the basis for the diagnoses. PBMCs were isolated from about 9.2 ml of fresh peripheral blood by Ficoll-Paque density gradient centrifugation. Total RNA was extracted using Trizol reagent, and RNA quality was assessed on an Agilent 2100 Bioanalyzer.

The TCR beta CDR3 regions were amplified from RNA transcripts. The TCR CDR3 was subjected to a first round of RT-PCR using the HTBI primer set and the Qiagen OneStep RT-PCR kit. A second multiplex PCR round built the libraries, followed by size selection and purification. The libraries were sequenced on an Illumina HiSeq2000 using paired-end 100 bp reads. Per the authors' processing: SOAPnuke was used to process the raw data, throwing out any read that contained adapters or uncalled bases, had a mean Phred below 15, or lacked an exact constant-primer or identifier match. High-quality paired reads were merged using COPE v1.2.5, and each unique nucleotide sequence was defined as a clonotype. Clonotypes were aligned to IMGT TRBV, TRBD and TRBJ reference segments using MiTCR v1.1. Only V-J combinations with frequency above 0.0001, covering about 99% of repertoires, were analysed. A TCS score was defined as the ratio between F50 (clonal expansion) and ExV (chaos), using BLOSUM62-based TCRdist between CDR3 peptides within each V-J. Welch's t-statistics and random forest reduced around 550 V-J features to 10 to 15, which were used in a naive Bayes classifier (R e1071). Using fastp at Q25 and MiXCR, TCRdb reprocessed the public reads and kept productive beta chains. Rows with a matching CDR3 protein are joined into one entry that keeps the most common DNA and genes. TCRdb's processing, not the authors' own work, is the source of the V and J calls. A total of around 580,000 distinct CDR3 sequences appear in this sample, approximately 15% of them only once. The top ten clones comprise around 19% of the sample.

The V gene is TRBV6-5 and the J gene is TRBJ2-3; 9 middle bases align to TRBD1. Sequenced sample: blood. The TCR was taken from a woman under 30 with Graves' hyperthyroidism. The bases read TGTGCCAGCAGTTACCGACCCTGGACAGGGACAGGGGATACGCAGTATTTT. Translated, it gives CASSYRPWTGTGDTQYF.